One sample yielded the 5 T cell receptor beta chains listed below, sequenced in a study of shared clonotypes between healthy human individuals. The table came from immunoSEQ multiplex PCR; TCRdb's copy has only in-frame clones and leaves some out. This sample has over a million clones, with approximately 80% found just once. Sequencing input: memory CD4+ T cells from PBMCs. Subset noted: CD45RA-negative fraction. The origin of the receptors is a man aged 18 to 30 in good health. Some clones in this sample may be carry-over from other donors' samples.

This chain uses TRBV11-2 with TRBJ1-1; the match to TRBD1 covers 8 bases. The length of the CDR3 is 15 residues. V gave up 6 bases and J gave up 8 bases; unmatched junction bases: 14. Looked up from germline, CDR1 is SGHAT and CDR2 is FQNNGV. This chain's CDR3 is CASRKPGQAGREAFF. CDR3 nucleotide sequence: TGTGCCAGCAGAAAACCGGGACAGGCTGGAAGGGAAGCTTTCTTT.

V usage is TRBV28 and J usage is TRBJ2-5, with TRBD2 matching 9 bases. The length of the CDR3 is 15 residues. Germline V gives CDR1 MDHEN, CDR2 SYDVKM. The trim removed 6 bases at V and 4 bases at J, leaving 9 bases unmatched. The CDR3 DNA reads TGTGCCAGCAGCCCCCACGGCGGGAGGGTAGAGACCCAGTACTTC. Amino acid sequence: CASSPHGGRVETQYF.

The chain is built from TRBV5-4 and TRBJ1-4, with D maybe TRBD1 (5 bases). The germline CDR1 and CDR2 sequences are SGHNT and YYREEE (reference sequence). Trimming took 2 bases from V and 6 from J, leaving 11 bases between them. The CDR3 extends over 14 amino acids. CDR3 bases: TGTGCCAGCAGCTTTGGGGGGGGAGATGAAAAACTGTTTTTT. Its protein is CASSFGGGDEKLFF.

The rearrangement uses TRBV5-1 and TRBJ2-7, with unresolved D. V lost 4 bases to trimming and J lost 2 bases, with 7 bases between them. The CDR3 consists of 12 residues. CDR1 is SGHRS and CDR2 is YFSETQ in the germline V gene. The CDR3 bases are TGCGCCAGCAGCGAACAGACCTACGAGCAGTACTTC. Translating it yields CASSEQTYEQYF.

This chain joins TRBV6-1 and TRBJ2-7, with 10 positions matching TRBD1. The CDR3 has 13 amino acids. Germline CDR1 MNHNS, CDR2 SASEGT. Trimming took 6 bases from V and 5 from J; bases not matched to a gene: 4. The CDR3 loop reads CASRGQGINEQYF. In DNA form, the CDR3 reads TGTGCCAGCAGGGGACAGGGGATAAACGAGCAGTACTTC.